This T cell receptor beta chain was found in a study of regulatory T cells in long-lasting Graves disease. Germline V gives CDR1 MNHEY, CDR2 SMNVEV (reference sequence). V lost 5 bases to trimming and J lost 2 bases, with 16 bases between them. The CDR3 sequence is 16 residues long. The table lists this clonotype with many counts. CDR3-region Arm-PCR and iRepertoire HTBI primers produced the TCR beta libraries. A single record per CDR3 protein comes from TCRdb applying MiXCR to the multiplex PCR reads. Of a few hundred thousand distinct CDR3 sequences listed, approximately 21% are singletons. Time point in this sample: persistent/refractory GD, antithyroid drugs over 5 years with positive TRAb. Scientists built the TCR library using RNA that was extracted from PBMCs. A peripheral blood sample, roughly 9.8 milliliters in volume, was drawn into EDTA tubes.

This TCR was sampled from a female donor with Graves disease. The V call is TRBV27, the J call TRBJ1-3; D is unclear. The sample in question was peripheral blood mononuclear cells (PBMCs), obtained when the disease was refractory, from a patient treated with antithyroid drugs. CDR3 coding DNA: TGTGCCAGCAGTGCTGGATCCCCTGGGACTGGAAACACCATATATTTT. Translating it yields CASSAGSPGTGNTIYF.